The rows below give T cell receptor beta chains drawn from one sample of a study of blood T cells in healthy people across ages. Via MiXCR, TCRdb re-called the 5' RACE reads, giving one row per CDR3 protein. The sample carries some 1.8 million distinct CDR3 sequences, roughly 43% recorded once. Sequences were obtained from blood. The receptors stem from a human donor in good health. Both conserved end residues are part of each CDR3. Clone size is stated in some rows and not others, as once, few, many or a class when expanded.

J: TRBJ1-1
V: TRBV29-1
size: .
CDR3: CSEGQLNTEAFF

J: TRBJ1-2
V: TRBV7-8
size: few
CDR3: CASDMGSLSNYGYTF

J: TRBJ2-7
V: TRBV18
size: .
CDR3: CASSPPINEQYF

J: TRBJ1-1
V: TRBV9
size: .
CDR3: CASSAYSRGTEAFF

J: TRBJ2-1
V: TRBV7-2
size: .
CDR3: CASSLWGGPIDEQFF

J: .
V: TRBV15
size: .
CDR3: CATSAGKGVFVYEQYF

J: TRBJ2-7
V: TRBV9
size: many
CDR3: CASSVSGQGEYEQYF

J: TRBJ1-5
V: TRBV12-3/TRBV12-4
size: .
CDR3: CASRGDSPNQPQHF

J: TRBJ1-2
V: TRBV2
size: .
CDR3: CASRRGGKGYTF

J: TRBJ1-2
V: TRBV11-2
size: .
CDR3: CASSVAATGNYGYTF

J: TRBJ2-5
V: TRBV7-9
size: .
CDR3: CASSLSSSGQETQYF

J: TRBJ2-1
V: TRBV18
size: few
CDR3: CASSGTGAGYNEQFF

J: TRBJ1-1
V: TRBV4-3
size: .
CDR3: CASSPTMVDGGTEAFF

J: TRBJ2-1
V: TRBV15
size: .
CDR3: CATSSGRVSYNEQFF

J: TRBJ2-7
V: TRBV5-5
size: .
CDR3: CASSLSGWYEQYF

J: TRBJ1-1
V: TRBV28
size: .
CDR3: CASGEVNTEAFF

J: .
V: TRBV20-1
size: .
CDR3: CSARGSGGLSVTQYF

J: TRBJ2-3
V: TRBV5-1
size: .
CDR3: CASSQSGPGKDTQYF

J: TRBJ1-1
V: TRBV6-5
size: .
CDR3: CASGKLGDMNTEAFF

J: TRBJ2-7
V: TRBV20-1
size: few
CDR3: CSAHGAGGLNEQYF

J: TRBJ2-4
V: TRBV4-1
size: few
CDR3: CASSRISSEEQYF

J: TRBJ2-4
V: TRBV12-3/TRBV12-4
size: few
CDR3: CASSLLATGNIQYF